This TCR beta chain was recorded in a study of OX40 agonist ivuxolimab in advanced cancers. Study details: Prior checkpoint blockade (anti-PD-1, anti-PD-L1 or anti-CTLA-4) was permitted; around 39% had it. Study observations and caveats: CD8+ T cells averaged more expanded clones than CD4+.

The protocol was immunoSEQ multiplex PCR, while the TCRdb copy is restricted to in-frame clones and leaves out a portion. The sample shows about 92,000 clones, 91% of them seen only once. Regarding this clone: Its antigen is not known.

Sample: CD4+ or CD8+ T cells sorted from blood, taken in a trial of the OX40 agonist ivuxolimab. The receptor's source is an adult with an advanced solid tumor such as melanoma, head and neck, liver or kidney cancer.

CDR3 in amino acids: CATSRGEGRGSNQPQHF. The CDR3 DNA follows: TGTGCCACCAGCAGAGGTGAGGGCAGGGGCAGCAATCAGCCCCAGCATTTT. This rearrangement joins TRBV15 to TRBJ1-5, with D tentatively TRBD1 (6 bases). This CDR3 spans 17 amino acids. The V end lost 1 base, the J end lost 1 base, and 14 bases lay between the germline ends. Germline V gene data show CDR1 as LNHNV and CDR2 as YYDKDF (reference sequence).